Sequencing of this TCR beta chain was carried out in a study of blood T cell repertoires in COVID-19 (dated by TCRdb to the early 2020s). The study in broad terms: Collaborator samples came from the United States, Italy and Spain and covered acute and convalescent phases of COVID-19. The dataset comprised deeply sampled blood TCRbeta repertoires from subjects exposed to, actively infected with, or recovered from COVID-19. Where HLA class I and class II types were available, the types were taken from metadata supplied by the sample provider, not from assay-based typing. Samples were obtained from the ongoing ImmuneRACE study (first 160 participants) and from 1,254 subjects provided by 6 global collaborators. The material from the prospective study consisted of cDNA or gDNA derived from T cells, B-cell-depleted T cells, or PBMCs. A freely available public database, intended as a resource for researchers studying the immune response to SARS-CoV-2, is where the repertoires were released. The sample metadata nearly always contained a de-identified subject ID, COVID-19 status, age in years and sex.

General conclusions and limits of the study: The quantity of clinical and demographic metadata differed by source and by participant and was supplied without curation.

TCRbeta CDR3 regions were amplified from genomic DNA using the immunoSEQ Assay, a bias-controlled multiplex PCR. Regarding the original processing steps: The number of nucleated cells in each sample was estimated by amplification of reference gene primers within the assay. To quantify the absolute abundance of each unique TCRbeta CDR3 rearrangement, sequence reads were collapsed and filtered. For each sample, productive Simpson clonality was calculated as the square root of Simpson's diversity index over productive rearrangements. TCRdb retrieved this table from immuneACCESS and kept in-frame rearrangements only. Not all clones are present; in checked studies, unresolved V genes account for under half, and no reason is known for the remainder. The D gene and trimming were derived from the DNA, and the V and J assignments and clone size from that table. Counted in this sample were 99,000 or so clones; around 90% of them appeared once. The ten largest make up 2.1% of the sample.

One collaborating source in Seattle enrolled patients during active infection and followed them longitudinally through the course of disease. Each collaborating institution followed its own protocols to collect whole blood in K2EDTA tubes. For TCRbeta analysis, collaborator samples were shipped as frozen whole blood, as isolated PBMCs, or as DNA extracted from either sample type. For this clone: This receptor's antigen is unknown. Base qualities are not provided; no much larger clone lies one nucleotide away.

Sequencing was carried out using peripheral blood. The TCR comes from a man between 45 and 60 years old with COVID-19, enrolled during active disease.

This receptor carries the CDR3 CASSTGQYYNEQFF. The bases are TGTGCCAGCAGCACGGGACAGTACTACAATGAGCAGTTCTTC. Here the chain combines TRBV5-6 and TRBJ2-1; TRBD1 matches 7 bases in the middle. CDR1 and CDR2, looked up from the germline V gene, are SGHDT and YYEEEE. Including cysteine and phenylalanine, the CDR3 has 14 amino acids. Just CDR3 DNA is preserved here, 42 bases in frame from base 1. Trimming removed 4 bases from V and 3 bases from J; the gene matches leave 4 bases unexplained.